The 9 T cell receptor beta chains below all came from one sample that was sequenced in a study of blood T cell repertoires in COVID-19. Repertoires were generated with immunoSEQ multiplex PCR, while TCRdb's copy carries only in-frame clones and drops some. The sample gives a few hundred thousand clones, approximately 85% of which show up once; 0.7% to 1% is in the top ten. Sample: peripheral blood. The receptor source for this set is a human donor with COVID-19, enrolled during active disease. The donor label of this sample is uncertain.

The rearrangement links TRBV29-1 to TRBJ1-1, with TRBD1 as a possible D gene (5 bases). The germline CDR1 and CDR2 sequences are SQVTM and ANQGSEA. The CDR3 totals 13 residues. Trimming took off 7 bases at V and 4 bases at J, with 16 bases between the two ends. The CDR3 bases are TGCAGCGGGAGTGGGACTACGGGCACTGAAGCTTTCTTT. Protein sequence: CSGSGTTGTEAFF.

V gene TRBV9 combines with J gene TRBJ2-2; D gene unclear. The CDR3 covers 15 residues. The germline V gene encodes CDR1 SGDLS and CDR2 YYNGEE. V lost 4 bases and J 1 base, leaving 11 bases between the germline ends. The CDR3 DNA reads as TGTGCCAGCAGCCCGAAAACAGTGAACACCGGGGAGCTGTTTTTT. This encodes CASSPKTVNTGELFF. The full variable domain, completed using reference TRBV9 and TRBJ2-2, is DSGVTQTPKHLITATGQRVTLRCSPRSGDLSVYWYQQSLDQGLQFLIQYYNGEERAKGNILERFSAQQFPDLHSELNLSSLELGDSALYFCASSPKTVNTGELFFGEGSRLTVL.

This sequence joins TRBV7-2 and TRBJ1-4; possible D gene TRBD1, 6 bases. The V gene lost 6 bases and the J gene lost 8 bases, with 13 bases spanning the gap. The germline CDR1 and CDR2 sequences are SGHTA and FQGNSA. This CDR3 contains 13 residues. This CDR3 reads CASSIVGAEKLFF. In DNA, the CDR3 is TGTGCCAGCAGTATAGTGGGGGCGGAAAAACTGTTTTTT.

This sequence joins TRBV18 and TRBJ1-5; perhaps TRBD1 as D (5 bases). Trimming shortened V by 8 bases and J by 9 bases, and 20 bases separated the two germline ends. Germline V CDR1 and CDR2: KGHSH, LQKENI. This CDR3 spans 14 amino acids. The DNA of the CDR3 is TGTGCCAGCGAACCAGCGGGGAAGGGGAGGCCCCAGCATTTT. This sequence encodes CASEPAGKGRPQHF.

The chain recombines TRBV6-5 with TRBJ1-1, with D possibly TRBD1 on 6 matching bases. V was cut by 7 bases and J by 10 bases, with 19 bases left in between. CDR1 is MNHEY and CDR2 is SVGAGI in the germline V gene. The CDR3 extends over 13 amino acids. The CDR3 loop is CASKTLTGGLAFF. DNA for the CDR3: TGTGCCAGCAAAACTCTGACAGGCGGTTTAGCTTTCTTT.

This chain joins TRBV27 and TRBJ1-5, with TRBD1 identical over 12 bases. CDR3 length equals 17 residues. The germline V gene has CDR1 MNHEY and CDR2 SMNVEV (reference sequence). V lost 2 bases, J lost 7 bases, and 9 bases stayed unmatched. In nucleotides, the CDR3 is TGTGCCAGCAGTTTAGTAGGGACAGGGGGCGTTCGGCAGCCCCAGCATTTT. It yields the protein CASSLVGTGGVRQPQHF.

The chain links TRBV29-1 to TRBJ1-1; perhaps TRBD1 as D (6 bases). Germline CDR1 reads SQVTM; CDR2 reads ANQGSEA. V lost 5 bases to trimming and J lost 1 base, with 14 bases between them. The CDR3 extends over 14 amino acids. The DNA for the CDR3 is TGCAGCGTTCACACAGGGCCCCGGAACACTGAAGCTTTCTTT. Its translation: CSVHTGPRNTEAFF.

The CDR3 DNA reads TGTGCCAGCAGAAAAACTAACACCGGGGAGCTGTTTTTT. This codes for CASRKTNTGELFF. The chain employs TRBV27 and TRBJ2-2; D is ambiguous. Looked up from germline, CDR1 is MNHEY and CDR2 is SMNVEV (reference sequence). The CDR3 contains 13 residues. Trimming pared 6 bases from V and 2 bases from J, leaving 7 bases between.

The chain links TRBV5-4 to TRBJ1-5, with D perhaps TRBD1 (5 bases). The V and J ends lost 3 bases and 3 bases respectively, with 7 bases between them. The CDR3 is 13 amino acids. Germline loops: CDR1 SGHNT, CDR2 YYREEE (reference sequence). CDR3 region: CASSWGDNQPQHF. The CDR3 DNA sequence: TGTGCCAGCAGCTGGGGGGACAATCAGCCCCAGCATTTT.